The 25 T cell receptor beta chains presented below share a single source sample, sequenced in a study of naive and memory T cell subsets (dated by TCRdb to 2017 to 2019). Preparation of the library involved UMI-ligation and nested PCR. TCRdb names Illumina MiSeq as the instrument used. To cover both TRBC1 and TRBC2, the beta constant-region primer consisted of an equimolar mix of two oligonucleotides. TCRdb redid the processing of the public reads, applying fastp at Q25 and MiXCR, and retained in-frame beta chains. Each entry merges the rows of one CDR3 protein and shows their most common DNA and genes. The sample table records some 150,000 distinct CDR3 sequences; about a sixth of these occur just once. Jointly, the top ten make up about 0.15% of the sample. Sequences were obtained from naive CD4+ T cells from blood. The cell subset or site label corresponds to: naive T cells, CD45RA high CD27+. These receptors came from a human donor in good health.

This clonotype was seen a handful of times. The J gene is TRBJ2-7, the V gene TRBV3-1, with 9 positions matching TRBD2. From germline, CDR1 is LGHDT and CDR2 YNNKEL (reference sequence). CDR3 size: 14 residues. J was trimmed by 2 bases and V by 11 bases; bases with no gene match: 10. The CDR3 DNA is TGTGCCGCAGGCGGGACTAGCAAGACCTACGAGCAGTACTTC. As protein: CAAGGTSKTYEQYF.

This clonotype was seen a few times. V is TRBV4-1 and J is TRBJ2-1; maybe TRBD2 (7 bases). Per the germline V gene, CDR1 is MGHRA and CDR2 is YSYEKL. This CDR3 is built from 18 residues. V was pared by 3 bases and J by 7 bases, with 25 bases between. The CDR3 loop reads CASSQANTGRGAQNEQFF. CDR3 in DNA: TGCGCCAGCAGCCAGGCTAATACAGGACGGGGGGCGCAGAATGAGCAGTTCTTC.

This clonotype was counted many times. This chain joins TRBV12-3 or TRBV12-4 and TRBJ1-5; no reliable D call. The CDR3 consists of 14 residues. V lost 3 bases, J lost 0 bases, and 6 bases lay in between. The chain's CDR3 is CASSFGVSNQPQHF. The CDR3 bases are TGTGCCAGCAGTTTTGGGGTTAGCAATCAGCCCCAGCATTTT.

There are many counts of this clonotype. The rearrangement joins TRBV7-2 to TRBJ2-7; 14 bases fit TRBD2. The CDR3 runs 15 residues. V dropped 5 bases and J dropped 3; count of bases not matched to a gene: 3. The germline CDR1 and CDR2 sequences are SGHTA and FQGNSA. The chain's CDR3 is CASSLGTSGGYEQYF. The CDR3 region has the DNA TGTGCCAGCAGCCTAGGGACTAGCGGGGGCTACGAGCAGTACTTC.

This clonotype came up a few times. The V gene is TRBV6-2 or TRBV6-3, the J gene TRBJ2-7, with TRBD2 matching over 11 bases. J was trimmed by 4 bases and V by 6 bases; bases with no gene match: 8. The CDR3 covers 15 residues. Germline V CDR1 and CDR2: MNHEY, SVGEGT. CDR3 region: CASSRLAGQNYEQYF. In nucleotides, the CDR3 is TGTGCCAGCAGCCGACTAGCGGGACAGAATTACGAGCAGTACTTC.

The chain recombines TRBV2 with TRBJ1-5; TRBD1 might be the D (6 bases). The CDR3 spans 15 residues. Germline assignment: CDR1 SNHLY and CDR2 FYNNEI. Trimming took off 6 bases at V and 0 bases at J, with 12 bases between the two ends. Here the CDR3 reads CASREDSHSNQPQHF. In nucleotides, the CDR3 is TGTGCCAGCAGGGAGGACAGTCATAGCAATCAGCCCCAGCATTTT.

This clonotype came up once. This chain links TRBV19 with TRBJ2-1; TRBD1 matches 11 bases. The CDR3 is made up of 15 amino acids. Germline CDR1 and CDR2: LNHDA and SQIVND (reference sequence). V lost 3 bases and J lost 7; bases outside the gene matches: 5. The DNA for the CDR3 is TGTGCCAGTAGTATCCCGGGACAGGGGGGGAATGAGCAGTTCTTC. Protein product: CASSIPGQGGNEQFF.

The chain has TRBV10-3 and TRBJ2-3; 8 bases are a match to TRBD2. The germline CDR1 and CDR2 sequences are ENHRY and SYGVKD. This CDR3 region has 15 residues. Unmatched junction bases numbered 4, after V lost 4 bases and J lost 1 base. The CDR3 reads CAISGKTSGTDTQYF. In DNA form, the CDR3 reads TGTGCCATCAGTGGAAAGACTAGCGGCACAGATACGCAGTATTTT.

This clonotype came up many times. V usage is TRBV6-5 and J usage is TRBJ2-3, with D tentatively TRBD1 or TRBD2 (5 bases each). V lost 6 bases, J lost 5 bases, and 18 bases lay in between. There are 15 residues in the CDR3. Looked up from germline, CDR1 is MNHEY and CDR2 is SVGAGI. CDR3 sequence reads: CASRRTRDDGDTQYF. The CDR3 DNA reads as TGTGCCAGCAGACGCACCAGGGACGATGGAGATACGCAGTATTTT.

The gene calls are TRBV5-1 and TRBJ1-1, with 7 bases fitting TRBD1. Germline V gene data show CDR1 as SGHRS and CDR2 as YFSETQ. The V segment lost 1 base and the J segment 5 bases; nucleotides outside the gene matches: 5. CDR3 length: 14 residues. CDR3: CASSLSGGGTEAFF. Written as DNA, the CDR3 is TGCGCCAGCAGCTTGTCAGGGGGGGGGACTGAAGCTTTCTTT.

The V gene is TRBV19, the J gene TRBJ2-2; no definite D call. This CDR3 has 12 amino acids. V dropped 2 bases and J dropped 6 bases, with 4 bases sitting between them. Germline assignment: CDR1 LNHDA and CDR2 SQIVND (reference sequence). This CDR3 is CASSILAGELFF. As DNA, the CDR3 is TGTGCCAGTAGTATACTGGCCGGGGAGCTGTTTTTT.

This clonotype was observed a few times. This chain joins TRBV7-6 and TRBJ2-1, with 8 bases that match TRBD2. This CDR3 has 17 residues. CDR1 SGHVS and CDR2 FNYEAQ come from the germline V gene. After removal of 4 bases from V and 0 bases from J, the junction contained 8 bases not matched to a gene. The CDR3 region has the DNA TGTGCCAGCAGCTCTCGACTAGCGACGAGCTCCTACAATGAGCAGTTCTTC. It encodes CASSSRLATSSYNEQFF.

This clonotype was counted only a few times. J is TRBJ2-5 and V is TRBV4-1; no firm D call. This CDR3 has 16 amino acids. Germline assignment: CDR1 MGHRA and CDR2 YSYEKL. The V and J ends lost 2 bases and 1 base respectively, with 14 bases between them. In DNA, the CDR3 is TGCGCCAGCAGCCAAAGAATGGTACTGCTCCAAGAGACCCAGTACTTC. Encoded protein: CASSQRMVLLQETQYF.

The chain recombines TRBV19 with TRBJ2-6; 10 nucleotides agree with TRBD1. CDR1 LNHDA and CDR2 SQIVND come from the germline V gene (reference sequence). CDR3 length: 16 residues. V shed 8 bases, J shed 0 bases, and the junction held 4 bases outside the gene matches. CDR3 coding DNA: TGTGCCAGTGGGGACAGGGGCCCCTCTGGGGCCAACGTCCTGACTTTC. Translation gives CASGDRGPSGANVLTF.

The chain carries TRBV2 and TRBJ2-3; 11 nucleotides line up with TRBD1. Germline CDR1 is SNHLY and CDR2 is FYNNEI. The CDR3 covers 15 residues. The ends lost 3 bases at V and 2 bases at J; junction bases unmatched: 1. Written as DNA, the CDR3 is TGTGCCAGCAGTGAGGGACAGGGGGTCACAGATACGCAGTATTTT. Its protein product is CASSEGQGVTDTQYF.

The chain joins TRBV4-1 to TRBJ2-3, with 13 bases matching TRBD2. The CDR3 spans 15 residues. The ends lost 4 bases at V and 4 bases at J; junction bases unmatched: 2. Germline assignment: CDR1 MGHRA and CDR2 YSYEKL. CDR3 DNA: TGCGCCAGCAGCCCGGGACTAGCGGGATCAGATACGCAGTATTTT. This gives the protein CASSPGLAGSDTQYF.

CDR3: CASPPTPGQVDETQYF. The CDR3 region has the DNA TGTGCCAGCCCACCTACACCGGGACAGGTTGATGAGACCCAGTACTTC. The chain joins TRBV28 to TRBJ2-5; 8 bases match TRBD1. There are 16 residues in the CDR3. V lost 8 bases and J lost 5; bases outside the gene matches: 16. Germline V gene lookup returns CDR1 MDHEN and CDR2 SYDVKM.

This clonotype came up a few times. The chain combines TRBV12-3 or TRBV12-4 with TRBJ1-2, with 7 positions matching TRBD1. CDR3 size: 13 residues. J lost 3 bases, V lost 7 bases, and 5 bases had no gene match. The CDR3 coding sequence is TGTGCCAGCACGAAGGGGGCCGACTATGGCTACACCTTC. It yields the protein CASTKGADYGYTF.

This clonotype showed up just a few times. The rearrangement uses TRBV5-4 and TRBJ2-3; D gene unclear. The CDR3 contains 13 residues. CDR1 and CDR2 from the germline V gene are SGHNT and YYREEE (reference sequence). V lost 4 bases and J 5 bases, leaving 11 bases between the germline ends. The CDR3 protein is CASSPSVRDTQYF. CDR3 DNA sequence: TGTGCCAGCAGCCCTTCGGTGAGAGATACGCAGTATTTT.

The genes are TRBV10-3 and TRBJ2-7; 7 nucleotides agree with TRBD1. The CDR3 spans 14 residues. After removal of 6 bases from V and 3 bases from J, the junction contained 8 bases not matched to a gene. The germline gives CDR1 ENHRY, CDR2 SYGVKD. This CDR3 is CAIRQGREDYEQYF. Here the CDR3 DNA reads TGTGCCATCAGACAGGGGCGTGAGGACTACGAGCAGTACTTC.

This rearrangement joins TRBV2 to TRBJ1-5; possible D gene TRBD1, 5 bases. The CDR3 covers 13 residues. The V end lost 6 bases, the J end lost 7 bases, and 13 bases lay between the germline ends. Germline CDR1 reads SNHLY; CDR2 reads FYNNEI. The CDR3 region is CASRQAEEQPQHF. The CDR3 DNA reads TGTGCCAGCAGACAGGCTGAGGAACAGCCCCAGCATTTT.

This clonotype was seen only a few times. V usage is TRBV12-3 or TRBV12-4 and J usage is TRBJ1-1; D is undetermined. The CDR3 is made up of 13 amino acids. Trimming pared 6 bases from V and 0 bases from J, leaving 8 bases between. In nucleotides, the CDR3 is TGTGCCAGCAGAAGTAAGATGAACACTGAAGCTTTCTTT. This translates into CASRSKMNTEAFF.

The chain uses TRBV18 and TRBJ1-4, with D perhaps TRBD1 (5 bases). Between the trimmed V and J ends, which lost 4 bases and 5 bases, there was a span of 11 bases. Looked up from germline, CDR1 is KGHSH and CDR2 is LQKENI. The CDR3 length is 14 residues. In nucleotides, the CDR3 is TGTGCCAGCTCACAGGGACGGGAAAATGAAAAACTGTTTTTT. The encoded protein is CASSQGRENEKLFF.

This clonotype was detected only a few times. This chain joins TRBV7-2 and TRBJ2-3, with D uncertain. V was clipped by 7 bases and J by 2 bases, with 16 bases between them. Looked up from germline, CDR1 is SGHTA and CDR2 is FQGNSA. The CDR3 is 15 amino acids. CDR3 DNA: TGTGCCAGCATCTTGGTGCCCTCTTACACAGATACGCAGTATTTT. This gives the protein CASILVPSYTDTQYF. The entire variable domain, with the rest obtained from reference TRBV7-2 and TRBJ2-3, is as follows: GAGVSQSPSNKVTEKGKDVELRCDPISGHTALYWYRQSLGQGLEFLIYFQGNSAPDKSGLPSDRFSAERTGGSVSTLTIQRTQQEDSAVYLCASILVPSYTDTQYFGPGTRLTVL.

The rearrangement joins TRBV20-1 to TRBJ2-5; no clear D. CDR3 size: 10 residues. Trimming cost V 6 bases and J 3 bases, with 5 bases left between them. Per the germline V gene, CDR1 is DFQATT and CDR2 is SNEGSKA (reference sequence). In DNA form, the CDR3 reads TGCAGTGCGGGGAAAGAGACCCAGTACTTC. Residues: CSAGKETQYF.